This TCR beta chain was identified in a study of cytomegalovirus exposure and HLA in healthy donors. Of note for this clone: As yet, its antigen is unknown.

Data came from immunoSEQ multiplex PCR; TCRdb stores just in-frame clones and leaves some out. The sample has some 170,000 clones, about 87% seen once. The donors were part of the roughly 110-subject validation cohort, which stood apart from the approximately 700-subject first cohort. Overall study findings and caveats: The classifier reportedly diagnosed cytomegalovirus status with high specificity and sensitivity. Subsequent analysis found a tendency for first-cohort TCR clusters to co-occur within the 120 or so validation repertoires. Researchers counted around 150 TCR beta chains as cytomegalovirus-associated.

This CDR3 comprises 18 residues. Input material: PBMCs. This sequence joins TRBV1 and TRBJ1-6; the tabulated D call, TRBD1, remains unverified against the DNA. TRBV1 is described as a pseudogene. This sequence originates from a woman between 25 and 40 years old in good health and CMV-seronegative. In DNA, the CDR3 is TGCACCAGCAGCCAAGGGGCCTTGGAAAGCTCCTATAATTCACCCCTCCACTTT. Amino acids: CTSSQGALESSYNSPLHF.